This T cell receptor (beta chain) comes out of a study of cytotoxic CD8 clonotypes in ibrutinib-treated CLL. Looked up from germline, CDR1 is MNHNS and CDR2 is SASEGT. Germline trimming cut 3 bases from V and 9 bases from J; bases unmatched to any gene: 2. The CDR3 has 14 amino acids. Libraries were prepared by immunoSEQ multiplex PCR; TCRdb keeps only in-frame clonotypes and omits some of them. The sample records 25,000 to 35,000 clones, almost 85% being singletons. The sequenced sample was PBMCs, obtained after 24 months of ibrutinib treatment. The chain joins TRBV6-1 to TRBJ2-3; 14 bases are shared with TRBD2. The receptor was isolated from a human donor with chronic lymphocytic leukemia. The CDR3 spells CASSDGTSGGTQYF. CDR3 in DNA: TGTGCCAGCAGTGACGGGACTAGCGGGGGAACGCAGTATTTT.